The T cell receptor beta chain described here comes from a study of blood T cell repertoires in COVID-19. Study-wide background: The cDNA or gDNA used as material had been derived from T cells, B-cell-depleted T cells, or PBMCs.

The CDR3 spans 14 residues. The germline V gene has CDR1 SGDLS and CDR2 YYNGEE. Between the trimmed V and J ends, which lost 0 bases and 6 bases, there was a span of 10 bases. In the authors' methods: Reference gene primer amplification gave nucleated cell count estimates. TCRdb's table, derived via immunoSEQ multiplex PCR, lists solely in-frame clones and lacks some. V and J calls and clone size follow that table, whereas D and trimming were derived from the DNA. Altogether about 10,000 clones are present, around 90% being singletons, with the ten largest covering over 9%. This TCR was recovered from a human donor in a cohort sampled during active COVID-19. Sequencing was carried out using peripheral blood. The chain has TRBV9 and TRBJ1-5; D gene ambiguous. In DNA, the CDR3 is TGTGCCAGCAGCGTAGAGGCCCAGGTTCAGCCCCAGCATTTT. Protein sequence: CASSVEAQVQPQHF. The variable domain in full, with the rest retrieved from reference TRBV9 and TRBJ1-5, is DSGVTQTPKHLITATGQRVTLRCSPRSGDLSVYWYQQSLDQGLQFLIQYYNGEERAKGNILERFSAQQFPDLHSELNLSSLELGDSALYFCASSVEAQVQPQHFGDGTRLSIL.